This T cell receptor beta chain emerged from a study of CD8 T cells in ankylosing spondylitis. Points from the study as a whole: What appeared characteristic of ankylosing spondylitis blood was a TCR beta motif of eight highly homologous variants.

Trimming removed 5 bases from V and 0 bases from J; junction bases left unmatched: 5. CDR1 and CDR2 from the germline V gene are SGHAT and FQDESV (reference sequence). The CDR3 covers 15 residues. The authors made TCR beta libraries by quantitative 5'-RACE with molecular barcodes. MiXCR, applied by TCRdb to the 5' RACE reads, yields one record per CDR3 protein. Of fewer than 750,000 distinct CDR3 sequences in the sample, around a fifth were seen once. At least ten counts were recorded for this clonotype. Its specificity is not known. J is TRBJ2-7 and V is TRBV11-1; 9 bases match TRBD1. This sequence was found in a male donor with ankylosing spondylitis. Sequencing was carried out using blood, either unsorted or a sorted T cell fraction (not recorded which). In nucleotides, the CDR3 is TGTGCCAGCAGCCCGGACAGGGGCCTCTCCTACGAGCAGTACTTC. This translates into CASSPDRGLSYEQYF.